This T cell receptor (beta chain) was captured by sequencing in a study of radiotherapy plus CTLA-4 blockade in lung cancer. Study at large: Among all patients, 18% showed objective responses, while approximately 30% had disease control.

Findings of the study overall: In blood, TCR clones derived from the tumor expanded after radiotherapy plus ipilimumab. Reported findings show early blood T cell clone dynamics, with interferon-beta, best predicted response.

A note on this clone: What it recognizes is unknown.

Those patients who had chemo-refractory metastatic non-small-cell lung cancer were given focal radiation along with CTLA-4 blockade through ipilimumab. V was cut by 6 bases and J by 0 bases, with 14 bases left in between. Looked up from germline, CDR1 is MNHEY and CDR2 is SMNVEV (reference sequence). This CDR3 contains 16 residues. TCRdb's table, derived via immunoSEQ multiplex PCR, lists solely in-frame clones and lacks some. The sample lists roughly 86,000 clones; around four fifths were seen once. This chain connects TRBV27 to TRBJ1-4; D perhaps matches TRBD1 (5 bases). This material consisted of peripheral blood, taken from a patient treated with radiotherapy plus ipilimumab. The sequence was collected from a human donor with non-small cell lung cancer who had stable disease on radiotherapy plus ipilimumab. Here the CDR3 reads CASRRGVPPTNEKLFF. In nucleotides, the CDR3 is TGTGCCAGCAGGAGAGGGGTCCCCCCAACTAATGAAAAACTGTTTTTT. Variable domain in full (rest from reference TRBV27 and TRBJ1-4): EAQVTQNPRYLITVTGKKLTVTCSQNMNHEYMSWYRQDPGLGLRQIYYSMNVEVTDKGDVPEGYKVSRKEKRNFPLILESPSPNQTSLYFCASRRGVPPTNEKLFFGSGTQLSVL.